This T cell receptor beta chain was obtained from a study of blood T cell repertoires in COVID-19 (dated by TCRdb to about 2020). Regarding the study in general: The collaborator samples originated in the United States, Italy and Spain and spanned the acute and convalescent phases of COVID-19. The material from the prospective study consisted of cDNA or gDNA derived from T cells, B-cell-depleted T cells, or PBMCs. Deeply sampled blood TCRbeta repertoires from subjects exposed to, actively infected with, or recovered from COVID-19 were included in the dataset. The repertoires were released in a freely available public database meant as a resource for research on the immune response to SARS-CoV-2. Samples came from the ongoing ImmuneRACE study (first 160 participants) plus 1,254 subjects from 6 global collaborators. The sample metadata nearly always contained a de-identified subject ID, COVID-19 status, age in years and sex. Where HLA class I and class II types were available, the types were taken from metadata supplied by the sample provider, not from assay-based typing.

Collaborating institutions collected whole blood in K2EDTA tubes following their own protocols. Collaborator samples were shipped for TCRbeta analysis as frozen whole blood, isolated PBMCs, or DNA extracted from either sample type. Concerning this clone itself: Its antigen is not yet known. Per-base quality was not reported, and no clone a single base away is much larger than it.

Overall results and qualifications from the work: The amount of clinical and demographic metadata varied by source and participant and was provided uncurated.

There are 14 amino acids in the CDR3, from cysteine to phenylalanine inclusive. This entry keeps only the CDR3 DNA: 42 bases, framed from base 1. V lost 5 bases and J lost 6 bases, and the count of bases not matched to a germline gene is 6. For CDR1 and CDR2, the germline V gene lists SGHVS and FQNEAQ. The immunoSEQ Assay, a bias-controlled multiplex PCR, was used to amplify TCRbeta CDR3 regions from genomic DNA. In the paper's pipeline: The number of nucleated cells in each sample was estimated from the amplification of reference gene primers within the assay. To quantify the absolute abundance of each unique TCRbeta CDR3 rearrangement, sequence reads were collapsed and filtered. For each sample, productive Simpson clonality was calculated by taking the square root of Simpson's diversity index across productive rearrangements. Sourced from immuneACCESS, this table was stored by TCRdb with only in-frame sequences that have V and J called. A share of the clones is absent; for the studies checked, an unresolved V gene accounts for under half, and the remainder has no known explanation. For V, J and clone size, that table is used; D and trimming come from the DNA. The sample contains about 160,000 clones, roughly 72% of them found a single time. The biggest ten clones account for about 3.8% of the sample.

This TCR derives from an elderly woman with acute or convalescent COVID-19. The sequenced sample was peripheral blood. The V gene is TRBV7-8 and the J gene is TRBJ1-5; 8 bases in the middle match TRBD1. CDR3 region: CASSPGQASQPQHF. The nucleotide sequence reads as follows: TGTGCCAGCAGCCCGGGACAGGCGAGTCAGCCCCAGCATTTT. The full variable domain, with segments outside the CDR3 supplied by the reference TRBV7-8 and TRBJ1-5 proteins, appears as GAGVSQSPRYKVAKRGQDVALRCDPISGHVSLFWYQQALGQGPEFLTYFQNEAQLDKSGLPSDRFFAERPEGSVSTLKIQRTQQEDSAVYLCASSPGQASQPQHFGDGTRLSIL.